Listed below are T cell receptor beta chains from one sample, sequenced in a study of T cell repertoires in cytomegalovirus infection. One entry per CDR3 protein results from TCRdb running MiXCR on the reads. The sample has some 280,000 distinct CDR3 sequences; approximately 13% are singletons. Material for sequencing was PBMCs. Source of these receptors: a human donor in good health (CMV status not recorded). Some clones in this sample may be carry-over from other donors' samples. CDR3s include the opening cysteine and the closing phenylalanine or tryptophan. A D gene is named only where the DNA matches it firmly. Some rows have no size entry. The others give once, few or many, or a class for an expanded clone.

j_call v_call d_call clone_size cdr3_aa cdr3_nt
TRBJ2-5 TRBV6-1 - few CASSEVNPLETQYF TGTGCCAGCAGTGAAGTAAACCCACTGGAGACCCAGTACTTC
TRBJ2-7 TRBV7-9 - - CASSRPMTTSHDYEQYF TGTGCCAGCAGCCGTCCGATGACAACCTCCCATGACTACGAGCAGTACTTC
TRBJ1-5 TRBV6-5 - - CASSYSVISNQPQHF TGTGCCAGCAGTTACTCAGTAATTAGCAATCAGCCCCAGCATTTT
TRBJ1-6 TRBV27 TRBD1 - CASKSQGGYNSPLHF TGTGCCAGCAAGAGTCAGGGGGGCTATAATTCACCCCTCCACTTT
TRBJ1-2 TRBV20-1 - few CSAREGSYGYTF TGCAGTGCTAGGGAGGGCAGCTATGGCTACACCTTC
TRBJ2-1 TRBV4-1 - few CASSEEGVSSYNEQFF TGCGCCAGCAGCGAGGAAGGGGTTAGCTCCTACAATGAGCAGTTCTTC
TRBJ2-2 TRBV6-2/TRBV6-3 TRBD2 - CASSYVSGRASGELFF TGTGCCAGCAGTTACGTTAGCGGGAGGGCGTCCGGGGAGCTGTTTTTT
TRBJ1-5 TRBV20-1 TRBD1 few CSAPLPGGDQPQHF TGCAGTGCCCCCCTCCCAGGGGGGGATCAGCCCCAGCATTTT
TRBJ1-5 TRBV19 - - CASSISARSNQPQHF TGTGCCAGTAGTATATCCGCAAGAAGCAATCAGCCCCAGCATTTT
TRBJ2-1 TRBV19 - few CASSIIGFNNEQFF TGTGCCAGTAGTATAATTGGATTCAACAATGAGCAGTTCTTC
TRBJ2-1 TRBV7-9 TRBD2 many CASSRTSGGASRNEQFF TGTGCCAGCAGCCGAACTAGCGGGGGGGCCAGTCGCAATGAGCAGTTCTTC
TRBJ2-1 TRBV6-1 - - CASTPLNEQFF TGTGCCAGCACGCCTCTGAATGAGCAGTTCTTC
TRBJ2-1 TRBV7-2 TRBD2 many CASSLAGTSVEQFF TGTGCCAGCAGCTTAGCGGGGACTAGCGTTGAGCAGTTCTTC
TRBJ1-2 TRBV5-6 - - CASSSSGINYGYTF TGTGCCAGCAGCTCATCCGGGATCAACTATGGCTACACCTTC
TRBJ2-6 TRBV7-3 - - CASSPGAGANVLTF TGTGCCAGCAGCCCCGGGGCTGGGGCCAACGTCCTGACTTTC
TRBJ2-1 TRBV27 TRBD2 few CASSFRISGRVPSSYNEQFF TGTGCCAGCAGTTTTCGTATAAGCGGGAGGGTCCCCAGCTCCTACAATGAGCAGTTCTTC
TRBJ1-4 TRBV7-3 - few CASSFSVGEKLFF TGTGCCAGCAGCTTCAGCGTTGGGGAAAAACTGTTTTTT
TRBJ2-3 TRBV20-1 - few CSARDPYSDTQYF TGCAGTGCTAGAGACCCCTACTCGGATACGCAGTATTTT
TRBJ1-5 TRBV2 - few CASSPPGTSNQPQHF TGTGCCAGCAGCCCCCCGGGGACTAGCAATCAGCCCCAGCATTTT
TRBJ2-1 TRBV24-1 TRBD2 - CATSDGLAGGDEQFF TGTGCCACCAGTGACGGTCTAGCGGGGGGGGATGAGCAGTTCTTC
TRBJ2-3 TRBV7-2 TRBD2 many CASSSSGGRGTDTQYF TGTGCCAGCAGCTCTAGCGGGGGACGGGGCACAGATACGCAGTATTTT
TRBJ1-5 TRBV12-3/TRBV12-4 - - CASSFGVDQPQHF TGTGCCAGCAGTTTCGGGGTCGACCAGCCCCAGCATTTT
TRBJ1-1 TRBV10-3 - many CAISEGLDTEAFF TGTGCCATCAGTGAGGGGTTGGACACTGAAGCTTTCTTT
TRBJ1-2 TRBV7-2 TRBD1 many CASSFDRAGYTF TGTGCCAGCAGCTTTGACAGGGCTGGCTACACCTTC
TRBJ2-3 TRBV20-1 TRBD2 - CSATKAGGPGDTQYF TGCAGTGCTACTAAAGCGGGGGGGCCGGGAGATACGCAGTATTTT
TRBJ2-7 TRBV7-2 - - CASSLGPRGLEQYF TGTGCCAGCAGCTTAGGGCCTAGGGGTCTCGAGCAGTACTTC
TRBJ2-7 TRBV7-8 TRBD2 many CASRNAGWGGDEQYF TGTGCCAGCAGAAACGCAGGTTGGGGAGGGGACGAGCAGTACTTC
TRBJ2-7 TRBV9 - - CASSVGGDTAYEQYF TGTGCCAGCAGCGTAGGTGGGGATACAGCCTACGAGCAGTACTTC
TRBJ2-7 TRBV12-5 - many CASGFSSNYEQYF TGTGCTAGTGGTTTCTCCTCGAACTACGAGCAGTACTTC
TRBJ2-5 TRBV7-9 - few CASSRTGVLLQETQYF TGTGCCAGCAGCCGCACGGGAGTCCTCCTCCAAGAGACCCAGTACTTC
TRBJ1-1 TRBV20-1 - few CSARDEFLTEAFF TGCAGTGCTAGAGATGAGTTCCTTACTGAAGCTTTCTTT
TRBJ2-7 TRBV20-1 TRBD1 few CSAYSRTGAYEQYF TGCAGTGCGTATTCGAGGACAGGGGCCTACGAGCAGTACTTC
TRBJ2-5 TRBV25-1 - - CASSEYGGTEETQYF TGTGCCAGCAGTGAATATGGAGGGACGGAAGAGACCCAGTACTTC
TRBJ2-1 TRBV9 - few CASSVEEKQFF TGTGCCAGCAGCGTAGAGGAGAAACAGTTCTTC
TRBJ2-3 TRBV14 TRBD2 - CASSQERGSGGLTDTQYF TGTGCCAGCAGCCAAGAACGGGGAAGCGGGGGACTGACAGATACGCAGTATTTT
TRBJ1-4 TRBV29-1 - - CSVVGLEEKLFF TGCAGCGTTGTTGGCTTGGAGGAAAAACTGTTTTTT
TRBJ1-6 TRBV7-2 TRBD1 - CASKKTGNNSPLHF TGTGCCAGCAAAAAGACAGGGAACAATTCACCCCTCCACTTT
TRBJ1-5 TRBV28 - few CASSFRPSNQPQHF TGTGCCAGCAGTTTTCGTCCTAGCAATCAGCCCCAGCATTTT
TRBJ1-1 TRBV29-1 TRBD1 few CSVDSDRANTEAFF TGCAGCGTTGACTCCGACAGGGCAAACACTGAAGCTTTCTTT
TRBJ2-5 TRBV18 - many CASSRGWSETQYF TGTGCCAGCTCGAGGGGATGGTCAGAGACCCAGTACTTC
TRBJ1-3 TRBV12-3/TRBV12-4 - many CASSPDRYSGNTIYF TGTGCCAGCAGTCCAGACCGATACTCTGGAAACACCATATATTTT
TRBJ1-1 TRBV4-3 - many CASSQDPGWGGTEAFF TGCGCCAGCAGCCAAGATCCAGGGTGGGGGGGGACTGAAGCTTTCTTT
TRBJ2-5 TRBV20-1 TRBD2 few CSARGGASGGETQYF TGCAGTGCTAGAGGAGGGGCTAGCGGGGGAGAGACCCAGTACTTC
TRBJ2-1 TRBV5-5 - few CASSLSDHPLFF TGTGCCAGCAGCTTGTCGGACCACCCTCTTTTCTTC
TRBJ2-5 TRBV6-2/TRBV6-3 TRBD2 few CASSPGSGNTETQYF TGTGCCAGCAGCCCCGGGAGCGGGAACACAGAGACCCAGTACTTC
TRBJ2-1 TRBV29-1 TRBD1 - CSVDRGSYNEQFF TGCAGCGTAGACAGGGGGTCCTACAATGAGCAGTTCTTC
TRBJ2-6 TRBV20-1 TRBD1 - CSASQFGRGPGANVLTF TGCAGTGCTAGTCAGTTTGGCAGGGGGCCAGGGGCCAACGTCCTGACTTTC
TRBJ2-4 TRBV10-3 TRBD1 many CAISGDRGPKNIQYF TGTGCCATCAGTGGGGACAGGGGACCGAAAAACATTCAGTACTTC
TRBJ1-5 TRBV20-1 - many CSARDRQGNQPQHF TGCAGTGCTAGAGATCGGCAGGGCAATCAGCCCCAGCATTTT
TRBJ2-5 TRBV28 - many CASTGGRSIQYF TGTGCCAGCACCGGGGGTAGATCGATCCAGTACTTC
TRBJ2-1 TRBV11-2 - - CASSMRRMDEQFF TGTGCCAGCAGCATGCGCCGGATGGATGAGCAGTTCTTC
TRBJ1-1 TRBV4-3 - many CASSQDGEGNTEAFF TGCGCCAGCAGCCAAGATGGGGAGGGGAACACTGAAGCTTTCTTT
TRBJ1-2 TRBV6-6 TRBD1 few CATLRDSTNYGYTF TGTGCCACCCTCCGGGACAGCACTAACTATGGCTACACCTTC
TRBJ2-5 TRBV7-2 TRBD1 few CASSQDRGQETQYF TGTGCCAGCAGCCAGGACAGGGGGCAAGAGACCCAGTACTTC
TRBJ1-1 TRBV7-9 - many CASSFSQNTEAFF TGTGCCAGCAGCTTCAGTCAGAACACTGAAGCTTTCTTT
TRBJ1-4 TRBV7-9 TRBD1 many CASSSPLQGAFEKLFF TGTGCCAGCAGCTCACCTCTACAGGGGGCATTTGAAAAACTGTTTTTT
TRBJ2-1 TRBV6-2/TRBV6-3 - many CASSSYPGLTEPSNEQFF TGTGCCAGCAGTTCTTACCCGGGACTTACCGAACCTTCTAATGAGCAGTTCTTC
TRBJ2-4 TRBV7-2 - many CASSLRGENIQYF TGTGCCAGCAGCTTAAGGGGGGAAAACATTCAGTACTTC
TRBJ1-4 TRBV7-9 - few CASSTSRDGDEKLFF TGTGCCAGCAGCACAAGCAGGGATGGGGATGAAAAACTGTTTTTT
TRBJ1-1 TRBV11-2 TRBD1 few CASLTGGTEAFF TGTGCCAGCCTTACAGGGGGCACTGAAGCTTTCTTT